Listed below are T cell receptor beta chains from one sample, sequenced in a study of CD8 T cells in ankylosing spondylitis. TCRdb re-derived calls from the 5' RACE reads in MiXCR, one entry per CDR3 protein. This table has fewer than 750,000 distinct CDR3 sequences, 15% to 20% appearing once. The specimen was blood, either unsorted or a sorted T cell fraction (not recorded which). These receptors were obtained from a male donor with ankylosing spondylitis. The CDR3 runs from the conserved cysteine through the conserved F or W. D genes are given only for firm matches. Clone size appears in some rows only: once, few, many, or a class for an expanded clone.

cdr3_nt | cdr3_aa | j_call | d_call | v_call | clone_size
TGCAGTGCTAGAGATCTCAGGGAATTAACGAAAGCTTTCTTT | CSARDLRELTKAFF | TRBJ1-1 | . | TRBV20-1 | few
TGCGCCAGCAGGGGCGGGACAGAACTTAATGAAAAACTGTTTTTT | CASRGGTELNEKLFF | TRBJ1-4 | TRBD1 | TRBV5-1 | few
TGTGCCAGCTCACCATACGCGGGGGACCAAGAGACCCAGTACTTC | CASSPYAGDQETQYF | TRBJ2-5 | TRBD2 | TRBV18 | .
TGCGCCAGCAGCTTGGGACTAGCGGGAGAGATCGGGGAGCTGTTTTTT | CASSLGLAGEIGELFF | TRBJ2-2 | TRBD2 | TRBV5-1 | few
TGCGCCAGCAGCCAAGATCGTGATCTATTAACCTACGAGCAGTACTTC | CASSQDRDLLTYEQYF | TRBJ2-7 | . | TRBV4-3 | .
TGTGCCAGCAGCAAGGTCCTGGACAGGGGCACCTACGAGCAGTACTTC | CASSKVLDRGTYEQYF | TRBJ2-7 | . | TRBV21-1 | few
TGCAGTGCTAGAGTAGGGTCCTATGGCTACACCTTC | CSARVGSYGYTF | TRBJ1-2 | . | TRBV20-1 | few
TGTGCCAGCAGCTTTAGCGGGGGAACCTACGAGCAGTACTTC | CASSFSGGTYEQYF | TRBJ2-7 | TRBD2 | TRBV5-6 | .
TGTGCCAGCAGTAGGACAGGGGCGAACGAGCAGTACTTC | CASSRTGANEQYF | TRBJ2-7 | TRBD1 | TRBV6-6 | few
TGTGCCAGCAGAAGCGGGGAATCGTGGGCAGGGAATGGCTACACCTTC | CASRSGESWAGNGYTF | TRBJ1-2 | . | TRBV28 | .
TGTGCCAGCAGCGATGCGGCCTCGCAGTTCTTC | CASSDAASQFF | TRBJ2-1 | . | TRBV7-2 | few
TGTGCCAGCAGCCTCACGACAGGACTTGAGCAGTACTTC | CASSLTTGLEQYF | TRBJ2-7 | . | TRBV13 | .
TGTGCCAGCAGCTCCGGGAGTTCCTCCTACGAGCAGTACTTC | CASSSGSSSYEQYF | TRBJ2-7 | . | TRBV7-8 | .
TGTGCCAGCAGGGATCTAAATCAGCCCCAGCATTTT | CASRDLNQPQHF | TRBJ1-5 | . | TRBV2 | many
TGTGCCAGCAGCTTGGGGTGGGGGCGAATGGAGACCCAGTACTTC | CASSLGWGRMETQYF | TRBJ2-5 | . | TRBV5-5 | few
TGCGCCAGCAGCTTGCCCCACGGGACAGGGAGAACCGGGGAGCTGTTTTTT | CASSLPHGTGRTGELFF | TRBJ2-2 | TRBD1 | TRBV5-1 | .
TGTGCCAGCAGTTTTGGGGGAACCGCGAACACTGAAGCTTTCTTT | CASSFGGTANTEAFF | TRBJ1-1 | . | TRBV6-2/TRBV6-3 | .
TGCGCCAGCAGCAACCATCTAACAGGGTCGAACTACGAGCAGTACTTC | CASSNHLTGSNYEQYF | TRBJ2-7 | . | TRBV5-1 | few
TGTGCCAGCTCACCGTCCATTCCGGGTAGAGCAGATACGCAGTATTTT | CASSPSIPGRADTQYF | TRBJ2-3 | . | TRBV18 | few
TGCAGTGCTAGGGACCGGGACAGGGCTACGAACACCGGGGAGCTGTTTTTT | CSARDRDRATNTGELFF | TRBJ2-2 | TRBD1 | TRBV20-1 | few
TGTGCCAGCAGCTCCTTCACAGGGGGTTACGAGCAGTACTTC | CASSSFTGGYEQYF | TRBJ2-7 | TRBD1 | TRBV7-2 | .
TGTGCCAGCAGCACAACTAGCGGGGGGGTTAAAGAGACCCAGTACTTC | CASSTTSGGVKETQYF | TRBJ2-5 | TRBD2 | TRBV7-9 | .
TGCGCCAGCAGCGTGGGGGGGCCGGATGAGCAGTTCTTC | CASSVGGPDEQFF | TRBJ2-1 | . | TRBV5-1 | .
TGTGCCAGCAGTCAGTCCCCGGACTTAAGGGAGACCCAGTACTTC | CASSQSPDLRETQYF | TRBJ2-5 | . | TRBV28 | .
TGCGCCAGCAGCCAAGTTGGGACACTACACCAGCCCCAGCATTTT | CASSQVGTLHQPQHF | TRBJ1-5 | . | TRBV4-1 | few
TGCAGCGGATGGGATGGTACAGATACGCAGTATTTT | CSGWDGTDTQYF | TRBJ2-3 | . | TRBV29-1 | many
TGCGCCAGCAGCCAGGGGGGGATCGGGGGGTACACTGAAGCTTTCTTT | CASSQGGIGGYTEAFF | TRBJ1-1 | . | TRBV4-1 | many
TGCAGTGCTAGTGAGGGTCCCACAGATACGCAGTATTTT | CSASEGPTDTQYF | TRBJ2-3 | . | TRBV20-1 | .
TGTGCCAGCAGCCAAGATCTAGGGACAGAGGAGCGGGAGCTGTTTTTT | CASSQDLGTEERELFF | TRBJ2-2 | TRBD1 | TRBV4-2 | .
TGCGCCAGCAGCACGGGACAGCTGAACACTGAAGCTTTCTTT | CASSTGQLNTEAFF | TRBJ1-1 | TRBD1 | TRBV7-2 | many
TGTGCCAGCAGTTATCCCGGGAGCACTGAAGCTTTCTTT | CASSYPGSTEAFF | TRBJ1-1 | . | TRBV6-5 | few
TGTGCCAGCAGTTACTCGTGGGCCAGGGAGAACGAGCAGTACTTC | CASSYSWARENEQYF | TRBJ2-7 | . | TRBV6-5 | .
TGTGCCAGCAGGCGGGGGGGCACCGGGGAGCTGTTTTTT | CASRRGGTGELFF | TRBJ2-2 | TRBD2 | TRBV5-5 | .
TGTGCCAGCAGAGACAGGGGGCTGGCTGATGAAGCTTTCTTT | CASRDRGLADEAFF | TRBJ1-1 | TRBD1 | TRBV12-3/TRBV12-4 | few
TGTGCCAGCATGACGGATGCGGATAATTCACCCCTCCACTTT | CASMTDADNSPLHF | TRBJ1-6 | . | TRBV4-2 | many
TGTGCCAGCAGCTACAGGGAAGGGCTGAACACTGAAGCTTTCTTT | CASSYREGLNTEAFF | TRBJ1-1 | . | TRBV7-8 | few
TGCAGTGCTAGATGGGCCAGGGGCGCTTCTCAGCCCCAGCATTTT | CSARWARGASQPQHF | TRBJ1-5 | . | TRBV20-1 | few
TGCAGTGCTAGCCCCCAAGAACCTCTATTTAACTATGGCTACACCTTC | CSASPQEPLFNYGYTF | TRBJ1-2 | . | TRBV20-1 | .
TGTGCCAGCAGCTCACGCTCCGGGACGGGTAATTCACCCCTCCACTTT | CASSSRSGTGNSPLHF | TRBJ1-6 | . | TRBV7-9 | few
TGTGCCATCCTGGGGCCGGATAATGAGCAGTTCTTC | CAILGPDNEQFF | TRBJ2-1 | . | TRBV25-1 | .
TGTGCCAGCAGCGTATCTAGCGGGGGATACAATGAGCAGTTCTTC | CASSVSSGGYNEQFF | TRBJ2-1 | TRBD2 | TRBV9 | many
TGTGCCAGCAGCCAAGGGTCAGCGGGGGCTTACACCGGGGAGCTGTTTTTT | CASSQGSAGAYTGELFF | TRBJ2-2 | TRBD2 | TRBV3-1 | few
TGTGCCAGCAGCCGAGCCACTAGGACTAGCGGGTCCTACGAGCAGTACTTC | CASSRATRTSGSYEQYF | TRBJ2-7 | TRBD2 | TRBV3-1 | .
TGTGCCAGCAGCTTAGCGGCGACAGGGTTAGCAGATACGCAGTATTTT | CASSLAATGLADTQYF | TRBJ2-3 | TRBD1 | TRBV7-6 | .
TGTGCCACCAGTGGACAGGGGACCAATGAGCAGTTCTTC | CATSGQGTNEQFF | TRBJ2-1 | TRBD1 | TRBV24-1 | many
TGTGCCAGCAGCTTTGGGACGGGGAGAGGGGCTTTCTTT | CASSFGTGRGAFF | TRBJ1-1 | . | TRBV7-2 | .
TGTGCCAGCAGCTTCTACAGGGCCTCTGGGGCCAACGTCCTGACTTTC | CASSFYRASGANVLTF | TRBJ2-6 | . | TRBV7-2 | once
TGCGCCAGCAGCTTGGACAGGTCCTTCTACGAGCAGTACTTC | CASSLDRSFYEQYF | TRBJ2-7 | . | TRBV5-1 | .
TGTGCCAGCAGCTTGGGGGGGATCGATGAGCAGTTCTTC | CASSLGGIDEQFF | TRBJ2-1 | TRBD2 | TRBV7-6 | few
TGTGCCAGCAGATTGGACAGGCGCTCCTACGAGCAGTACTTC | CASRLDRRSYEQYF | TRBJ2-7 | TRBD1 | TRBV11-2 | .
TGCAGTGCTAACGCCGGGACAGTTAAACAAGAGACCCAGTACTTC | CSANAGTVKQETQYF | TRBJ2-5 | TRBD1 | TRBV20-1 | .
TGTGTCAGCACCCAAACAATCGGACCTTCTAACTATGGCTACACCTTC | CVSTQTIGPSNYGYTF | TRBJ1-2 | . | TRBV21-1 | .
TGTGCCAGCAGTGTGGACAGGGTATATACCTTC | CASSVDRVYTF | TRBJ1-2 | TRBD1 | TRBV6-1 | few
TGCAGCGCCTTGGGCGGGGTCGATTATACTAACTATGGCTACACCTTC | CSALGGVDYTNYGYTF | TRBJ1-2 | . | TRBV29-1 | few
TGCAGCGCTGACCTAGACAGCGACCAAGAGACCCAGTACTTC | CSADLDSDQETQYF | TRBJ2-5 | . | TRBV29-1 | .
TGCGCCAGCAGCCCCAGGTTCTCCTACGAGCAGTACTTC | CASSPRFSYEQYF | TRBJ2-7 | . | TRBV4-1 | .